This T cell receptor (beta chain) was captured by sequencing in a study of beta chain features in type 1 diabetes. The CDR3 consists of 11 residues. Trimming left V 7 bases short and J 7 bases short, with 11 bases between. The germline CDR1 and CDR2 sequences are SQVTM and ANQGSEA. This clone was detected ten times or more. Every bit of the isolated RNA underwent reverse transcription, so sequencing read expressed TCRB transcripts. Method: immunoSEQ multiplex PCR; TCRdb's copy keeps in-frame clones and lacks some. Altogether some 150,000 clones are present, under 11% being singletons, with the ten largest covering under 1.5%.

Sequencing input: naive CD4+ T cells from blood. The sequence derives from a man younger than 30 in good health. The rearrangement links TRBV29-1 to TRBJ2-1; no clear D. DNA for the CDR3: TGCAGCGGGCCCCGAGGAAATGAGCAGTTCTTC. As protein: CSGPRGNEQFF.